This T cell receptor beta chain came from a study of blood T cell repertoires in COVID-19 (dated by TCRdb to 2019 to 2021). About the full investigation: Samples from collaborators originated in the United States, Italy and Spain and spanned both the acute and convalescent phases of COVID-19. The prospective study material was composed of cDNA or gDNA derived from T cells, B-cell-depleted T cells, or PBMCs. Subjects who had been exposed to COVID-19, were actively infected with it, or had recovered from it provided the deeply sampled blood TCRbeta repertoires that made up the dataset. A freely available public database, intended as a resource for researchers studying the immune response to SARS-CoV-2, is where the repertoires were released. Samples came from the ongoing ImmuneRACE study (first 160 participants) plus 1,254 subjects from 6 global collaborators. A de-identified subject ID, COVID-19 status, age in years and sex were almost always included in the sample metadata. HLA class I and class II types, where available, came from metadata supplied by the sample provider rather than from assay-based typing. Overall study results and their limits: The amount of clinical and demographic metadata varied by source and participant and was provided uncurated.

Samples from volunteer blood donors who had recovered from COVID-19 were contributed by a second Seattle source. Whole blood was collected in K2EDTA tubes by collaborating institutions according to the institutions' own protocols. Collaborator samples were shipped for TCRbeta analysis as frozen whole blood, isolated PBMCs, or DNA extracted from either sample type. V trim: 3 bases; J trim: 10 bases; unmatched bases: 7. The CDR3 starts with the cysteine, ends with the phenylalanine, and has 15 residues. The entry retains the CDR3 DNA only, 45 bases that are in frame from base 1. The germline V gene provides CDR1 SGHVS and CDR2 FQNEAQ. This clone has just a few counts. Its target antigen remains unknown. The sample holds no much larger clone one base away, and base qualities are not on file. TCRbeta CDR3 regions were amplified from genomic DNA using the immunoSEQ Assay, a bias-controlled multiplex PCR. As for the original processing: The number of nucleated cells in each sample was estimated by amplification of reference gene primers within the assay. To quantify the absolute abundance of each unique TCRbeta CDR3 rearrangement, sequence reads were collapsed and filtered. Productive Simpson clonality was computed per sample as the square root of Simpson's diversity index over productive rearrangements. Drawn from immuneACCESS, this table holds only the in-frame rearrangements with V and J called that TCRdb kept. Clones are partly lost; checked studies trace under half to an unresolved V gene and leave the rest unexplained. That table supplies the V and J calls and clone size; D and trimming were determined from the DNA. Here the sample has about 260,000 clones; about 90% occur a single time. Over 2% of the sample lies in the top ten.

This receptor chain uses TRBV7-8 and TRBJ1-3, and 12 bases in between align with TRBD1. What was sequenced was peripheral blood. The receptor comes from a woman aged 45-60 years who had recovered from COVID-19. The bases are TGTGCCAGCAGCTTGGGGGACAGGGGGCTGCGTACCATATATTTT. This codes for CASSLGDRGLRTIYF.